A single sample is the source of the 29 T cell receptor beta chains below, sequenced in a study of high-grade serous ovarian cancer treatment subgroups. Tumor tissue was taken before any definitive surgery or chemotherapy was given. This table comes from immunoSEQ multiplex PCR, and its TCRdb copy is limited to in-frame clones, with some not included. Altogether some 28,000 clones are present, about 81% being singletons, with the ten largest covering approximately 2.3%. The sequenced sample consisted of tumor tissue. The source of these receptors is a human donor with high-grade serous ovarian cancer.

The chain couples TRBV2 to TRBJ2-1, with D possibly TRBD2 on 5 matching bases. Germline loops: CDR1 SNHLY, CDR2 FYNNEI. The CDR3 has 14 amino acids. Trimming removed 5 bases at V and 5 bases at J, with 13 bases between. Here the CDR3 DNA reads TGTGCCAGCAGTCCCTTTCGGGGAGACAATGAGCAGTTCTTC. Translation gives CASSPFRGDNEQFF.

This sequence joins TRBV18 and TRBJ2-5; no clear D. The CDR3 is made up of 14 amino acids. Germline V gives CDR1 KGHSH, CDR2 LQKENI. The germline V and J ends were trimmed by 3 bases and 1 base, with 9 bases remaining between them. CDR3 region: CASSPTAFQETQYF. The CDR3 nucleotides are TGTGCCAGCTCACCCACAGCCTTCCAAGAGACCCAGTACTTC.

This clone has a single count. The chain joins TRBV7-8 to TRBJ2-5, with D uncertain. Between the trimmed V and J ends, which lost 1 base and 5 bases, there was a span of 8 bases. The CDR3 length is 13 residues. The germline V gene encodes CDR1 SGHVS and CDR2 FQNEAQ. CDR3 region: CASSLGQLETQYF. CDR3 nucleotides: TGTGCCAGCAGCTTAGGTCAGTTGGAGACCCAGTACTTC.

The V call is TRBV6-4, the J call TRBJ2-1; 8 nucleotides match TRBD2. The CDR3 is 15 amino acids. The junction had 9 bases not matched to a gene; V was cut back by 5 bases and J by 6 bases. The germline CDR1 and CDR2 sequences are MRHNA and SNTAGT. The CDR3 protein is CASSLTSGPSNEQFF. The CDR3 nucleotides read TGTGCCAGCAGTTTAACTAGCGGCCCCTCCAATGAGCAGTTCTTC.

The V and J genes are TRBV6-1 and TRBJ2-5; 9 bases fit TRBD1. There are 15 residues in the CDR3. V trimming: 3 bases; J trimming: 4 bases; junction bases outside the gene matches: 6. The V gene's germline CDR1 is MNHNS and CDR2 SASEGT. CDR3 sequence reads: CASSEQTGGGETQYF. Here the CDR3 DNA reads TGTGCCAGCAGTGAGCAGACAGGGGGGGGAGAGACCCAGTACTTC.

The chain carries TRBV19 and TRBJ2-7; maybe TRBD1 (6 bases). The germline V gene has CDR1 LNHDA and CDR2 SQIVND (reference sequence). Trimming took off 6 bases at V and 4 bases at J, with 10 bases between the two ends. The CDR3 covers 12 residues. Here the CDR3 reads CASRGAGYEQYF. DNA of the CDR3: TGTGCCAGTAGGGGGGCAGGGTACGAGCAGTACTTC.

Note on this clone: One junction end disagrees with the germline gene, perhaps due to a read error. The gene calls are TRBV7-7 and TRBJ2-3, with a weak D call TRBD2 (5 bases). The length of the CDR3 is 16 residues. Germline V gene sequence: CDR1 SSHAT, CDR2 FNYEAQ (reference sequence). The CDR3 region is CASSPQWRTPPDTQYF. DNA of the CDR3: TGTGCTAGCAGCCCCCAATGGAGGACCCCCCCAGATACGCAGTATTTT.

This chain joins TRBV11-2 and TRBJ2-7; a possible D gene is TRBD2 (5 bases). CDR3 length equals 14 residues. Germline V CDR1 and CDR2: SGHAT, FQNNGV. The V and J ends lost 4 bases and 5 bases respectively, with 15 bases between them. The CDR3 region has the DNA TGTGCCAGCAGCTACTTACCGGGGTACGACGAGCAGTACTTC. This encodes CASSYLPGYDEQYF.

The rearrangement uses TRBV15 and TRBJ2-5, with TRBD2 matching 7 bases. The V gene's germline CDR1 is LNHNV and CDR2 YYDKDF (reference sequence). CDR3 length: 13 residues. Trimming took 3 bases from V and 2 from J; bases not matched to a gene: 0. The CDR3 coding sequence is TGTGCCACCAGCAGTAGCGGGCAAGAGACCCAGTACTTC. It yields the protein CATSSSGQETQYF.

The CDR3 DNA reads as TGTGCCAGCAGCCCTGACAGTAATCAGCCCCAGCATTTT. Protein product: CASSPDSNQPQHF. The J gene is TRBJ1-5, the V gene TRBV2; perhaps TRBD1 as D (5 bases). The CDR3 is 13 amino acids. V was clipped by 6 bases and J by 4 bases, with 10 bases between them. Germline V gene data show CDR1 as SNHLY and CDR2 as FYNNEI.

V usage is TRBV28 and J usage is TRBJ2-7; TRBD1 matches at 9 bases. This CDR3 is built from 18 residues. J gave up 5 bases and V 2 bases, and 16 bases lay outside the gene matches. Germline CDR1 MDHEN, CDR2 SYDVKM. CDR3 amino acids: CASSLRSGTGFSGHEQYF. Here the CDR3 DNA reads TGTGCCAGCAGTTTAAGGTCAGGGACAGGGTTCTCAGGTCACGAGCAGTACTTC.

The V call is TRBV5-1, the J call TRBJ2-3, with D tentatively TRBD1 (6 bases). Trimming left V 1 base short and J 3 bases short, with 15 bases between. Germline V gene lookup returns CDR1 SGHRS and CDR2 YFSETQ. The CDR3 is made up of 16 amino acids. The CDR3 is CASSLPQGLLTDTQYF. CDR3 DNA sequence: TGCGCCAGCAGCTTGCCACAGGGTTTATTAACAGATACGCAGTATTTT.

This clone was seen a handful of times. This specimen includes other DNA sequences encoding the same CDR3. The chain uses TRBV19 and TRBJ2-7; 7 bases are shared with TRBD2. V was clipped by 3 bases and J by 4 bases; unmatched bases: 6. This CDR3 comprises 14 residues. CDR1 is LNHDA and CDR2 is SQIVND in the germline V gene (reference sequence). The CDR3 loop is CASSIGLAAYEQYF. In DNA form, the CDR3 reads TGTGCCAGTAGTATCGGGCTAGCGGCGTACGAGCAGTACTTC.

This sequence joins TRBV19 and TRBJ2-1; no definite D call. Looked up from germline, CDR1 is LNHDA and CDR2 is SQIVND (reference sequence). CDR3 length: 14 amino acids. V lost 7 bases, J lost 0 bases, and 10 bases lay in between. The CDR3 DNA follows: TGTGCCAGTACAGTGCACTCCTCCTACAATGAGCAGTTCTTC. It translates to CASTVHSSYNEQFF.

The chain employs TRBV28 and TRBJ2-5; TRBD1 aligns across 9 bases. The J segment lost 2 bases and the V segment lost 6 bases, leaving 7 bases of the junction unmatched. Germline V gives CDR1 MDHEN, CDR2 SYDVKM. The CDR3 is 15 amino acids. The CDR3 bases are TGTGCCAGCAGAAAAGGGGACAGGGATCAAGAGACCCAGTACTTC. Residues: CASRKGDRDQETQYF.

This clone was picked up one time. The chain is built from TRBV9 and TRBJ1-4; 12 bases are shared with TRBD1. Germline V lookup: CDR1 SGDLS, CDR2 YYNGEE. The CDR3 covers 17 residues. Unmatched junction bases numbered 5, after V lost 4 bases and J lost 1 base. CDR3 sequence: CASSKGQGARTNEKLFF. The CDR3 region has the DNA TGTGCCAGCAGCAAGGGACAGGGGGCGAGAACTAATGAAAAACTGTTTTTT.

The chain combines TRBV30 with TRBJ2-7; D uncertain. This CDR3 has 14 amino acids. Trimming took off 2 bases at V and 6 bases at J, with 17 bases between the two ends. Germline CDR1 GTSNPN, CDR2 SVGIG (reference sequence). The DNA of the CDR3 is TGTGCCTGGAGTTCCGGGTTAGCAATAAGCGAGCAGTACTTC. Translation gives CAWSSGLAISEQYF.

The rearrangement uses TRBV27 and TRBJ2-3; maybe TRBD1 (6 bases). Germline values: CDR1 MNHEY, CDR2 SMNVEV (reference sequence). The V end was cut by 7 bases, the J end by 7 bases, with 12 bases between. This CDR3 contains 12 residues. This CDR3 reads CASNPRGNTQYF. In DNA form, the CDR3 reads TGTGCCAGCAACCCAAGGGGGAATACGCAGTATTTT.

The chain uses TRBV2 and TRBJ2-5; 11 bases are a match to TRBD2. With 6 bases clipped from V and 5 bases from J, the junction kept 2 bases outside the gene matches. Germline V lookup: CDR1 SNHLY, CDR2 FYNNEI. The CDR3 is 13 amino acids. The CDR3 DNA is TGTGCCAGCAGACTAGCGGGAGAGGAGACCCAGTACTTC. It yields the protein CASRLAGEETQYF.

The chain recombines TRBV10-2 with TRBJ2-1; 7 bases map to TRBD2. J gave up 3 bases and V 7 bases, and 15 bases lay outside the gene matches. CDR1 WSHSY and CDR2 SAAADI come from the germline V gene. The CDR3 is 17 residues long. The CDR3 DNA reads TGCGCCAGCAAGGGGCTTTTGGGGGAGGGCCTCTACAATGAGCAGTTCTTC. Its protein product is CASKGLLGEGLYNEQFF.

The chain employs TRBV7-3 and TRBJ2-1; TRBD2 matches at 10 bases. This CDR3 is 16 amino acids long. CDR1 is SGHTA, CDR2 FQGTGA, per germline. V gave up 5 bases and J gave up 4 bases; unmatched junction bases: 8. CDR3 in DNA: TGTGCCAGCAGCCCAGAAGGACTAGCGGAGTACAATGAGCAGTTCTTC. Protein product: CASSPEGLAEYNEQFF.

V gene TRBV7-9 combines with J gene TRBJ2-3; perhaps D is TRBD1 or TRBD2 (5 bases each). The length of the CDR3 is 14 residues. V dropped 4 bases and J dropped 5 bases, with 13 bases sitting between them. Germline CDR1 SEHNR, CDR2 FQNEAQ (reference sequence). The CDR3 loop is CASSWDLERDTQYF. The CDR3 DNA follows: TGTGCCAGCAGCTGGGACCTGGAGAGAGATACGCAGTATTTT.

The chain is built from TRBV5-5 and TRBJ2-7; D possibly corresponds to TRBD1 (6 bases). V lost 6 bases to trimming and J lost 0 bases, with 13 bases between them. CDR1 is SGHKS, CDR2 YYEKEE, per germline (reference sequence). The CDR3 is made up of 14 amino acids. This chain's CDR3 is CASNLRTVSYEQYF. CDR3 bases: TGTGCCAGCAACCTCCGGACAGTCTCCTACGAGCAGTACTTC.

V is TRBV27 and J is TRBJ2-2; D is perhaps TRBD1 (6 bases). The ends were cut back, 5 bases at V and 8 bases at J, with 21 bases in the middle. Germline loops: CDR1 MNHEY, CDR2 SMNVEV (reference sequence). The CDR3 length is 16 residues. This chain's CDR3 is CASSRPSTTGLGELFF. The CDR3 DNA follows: TGTGCCAGCAGTCGACCTTCCACCACAGGGTTGGGGGAGCTGTTTTTT.

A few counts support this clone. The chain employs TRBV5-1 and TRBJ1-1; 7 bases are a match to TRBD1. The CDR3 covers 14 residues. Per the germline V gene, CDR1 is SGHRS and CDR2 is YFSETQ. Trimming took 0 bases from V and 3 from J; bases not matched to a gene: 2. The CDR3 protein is CASSLVGQDTEAFF. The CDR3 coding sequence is TGCGCCAGCAGCTTGGTAGGACAGGACACTGAAGCTTTCTTT.

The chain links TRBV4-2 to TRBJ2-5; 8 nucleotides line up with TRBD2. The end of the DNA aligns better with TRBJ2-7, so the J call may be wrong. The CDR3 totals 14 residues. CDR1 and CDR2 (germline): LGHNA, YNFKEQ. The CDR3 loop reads CASASGGEGREQYF. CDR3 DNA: TGTGCCAGCGCGTCGGGAGGGGAAGGGCGCGAGCAGTACTTC.

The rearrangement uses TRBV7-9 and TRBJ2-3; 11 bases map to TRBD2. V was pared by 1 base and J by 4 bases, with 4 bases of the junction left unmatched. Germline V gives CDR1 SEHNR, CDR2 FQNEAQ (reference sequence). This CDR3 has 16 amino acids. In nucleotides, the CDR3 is TGTGCCAGCAGCTTAGGCGTAGCGGGAGGGTCAGATACGCAGTATTTT. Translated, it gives CASSLGVAGGSDTQYF.

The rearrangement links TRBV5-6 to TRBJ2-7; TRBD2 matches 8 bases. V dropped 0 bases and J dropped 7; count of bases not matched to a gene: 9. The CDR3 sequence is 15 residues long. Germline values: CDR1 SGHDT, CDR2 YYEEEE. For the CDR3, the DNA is TGTGCCAGCAGCTTGGTTGACGGGAGGGTTGAAGAGCAGTACTTC. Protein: CASSLVDGRVEEQYF.

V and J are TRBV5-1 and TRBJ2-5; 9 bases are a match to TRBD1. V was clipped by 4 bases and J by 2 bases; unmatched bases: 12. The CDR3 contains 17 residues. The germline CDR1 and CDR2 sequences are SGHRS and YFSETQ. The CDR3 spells CASSLNRGRRPQETQYF. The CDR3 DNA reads TGCGCCAGCAGCCTAAACAGGGGGCGGAGGCCTCAAGAGACCCAGTACTTC.